This TCR beta chain was sequenced during a study of CD8+CD57+ T cells in acquired aplastic anemia. Study information: The study obtained an average of about 3.4 ug of DNA from sorted CD4+ and CD8+ cells. The study's findings and limits: Nearly 30 was the count of CD8+ CDR3 sequences that patients shared with controls.

CD8+CD57+ cell expansion, shown by flow cytometry, had occurred in the patients selected for sequencing. Patients had not yet gotten any therapy when their blood was taken for sampling. Comments on this clonotype: Its antigen is not known.

This CDR3 contains 16 residues. With 10 bases clipped from V and 2 bases from J, the junction kept 14 bases outside the gene matches. Germline-derived CDR1 and CDR2 are MRHNA and SNTAGT. TCR beta VDJ combinations and CDR3 sequences were profiled from genomic DNA. TCRdb reprocessed the reads with MiXCR, giving one entry per CDR3 protein. The sample records roughly 200,000 distinct CDR3 sequences, less than 75% being singletons. V gene TRBV6-4 combines with J gene TRBJ2-7; 10 bases match TRBD2. Sample: sorted CD4+, CD8+, or CD8+CD57+ T cells (not recorded which) from PBMCs. This TCR was sampled from a human donor with aplastic anemia. The CDR3 coding sequence is TGTGCCATCAGCGGGGGGGGGGGGGACCCAACCTACGAGCAGTACTTC. This encodes CAISGGGGDPTYEQYF.